Each of the 9 T cell receptor beta chains below was sequenced from the same sample in a study of cytotoxic CD8 clonotypes in ibrutinib-treated CLL. TCRdb keeps only in-frame clones here, not all; method: immunoSEQ multiplex PCR. The sample records about 39,000 clones, roughly two thirds being singletons. Sequenced material: PBMCs, taken at disease progression, from a patient treated with ibrutinib. The receptors come from a human donor with chronic lymphocytic leukemia.

The chain employs TRBV28 and TRBJ1-1; perhaps TRBD1 as D (5 bases). V gave up 3 bases and J gave up 4 bases, with 18 bases separating them. CDR3 length: 16 residues. The germline gives CDR1 MDHEN, CDR2 SYDVKM. The CDR3 reads CASSFSLGQGTTEAFF. In DNA form, the CDR3 reads TGTGCCAGCAGTTTTAGCTTAGGCCAGGGCACCACTGAAGCTTTCTTT.

This chain joins TRBV5-1 and TRBJ2-3; D unresolved. The germline V gene has CDR1 SGHRS and CDR2 YFSETQ. The CDR3 runs to 14 residues. V was cut by 3 bases and J by 0 bases, with 8 bases left in between. The chain's CDR3 is CASSYDTSTDTQYF. CDR3 in DNA: TGCGCCAGCAGCTACGATACTAGCACAGATACGCAGTATTTT.

The chain recombines TRBV5-6 with TRBJ1-1; unclear D gene. Trimming shortened V by 4 bases and J by 1 base, and 14 bases separated the two germline ends. CDR1 is SGHDT and CDR2 is YYEEEE in the germline V gene. This CDR3 region has 15 residues. The CDR3 is CASSRGETWNTEAFF. CDR3 DNA sequence: TGTGCCAGCAGCCGTGGGGAAACTTGGAACACTGAAGCTTTCTTT.

J is TRBJ2-2 and V is TRBV10-3, with a weak D call TRBD1 (5 bases). CDR1 ENHRY and CDR2 SYGVKD come from the germline V gene. The CDR3 has 13 amino acids. V was clipped by 6 bases and J by 0 bases, with 5 bases between them. The CDR3 region is CAIRTANTGELFF. CDR3 in DNA: TGTGCCATCAGGACAGCGAACACCGGGGAGCTGTTTTTT.

This clone was recorded a few times. V usage is TRBV5-1 and J usage is TRBJ2-7; weak D call: TRBD1 (5 bases). Germline CDR1 and CDR2: SGHRS and YFSETQ. V was shortened by 5 bases and J by 2 bases, with 11 bases between the two germline ends. The CDR3 extends over 13 amino acids. The DNA of the CDR3 is TGCGCCAGCAGATTCGACAGAGCCTACGAGCAGTACTTC. It yields the protein CASRFDRAYEQYF.

CDR3 DNA sequence: TGTGCCAGCAGGGCTAGCTTACAGTACCAAGAGACCCAGTACTTC. Encoded protein: CASRASLQYQETQYF. The chain carries TRBV2 and TRBJ2-5, with D possibly TRBD2 on 5 matching bases. This CDR3 has 15 residues. Germline CDR1 SNHLY, CDR2 FYNNEI. Trimming shortened V by 6 bases and J by 0 bases, and 14 bases separated the two germline ends.

The J gene is TRBJ2-5, the V gene TRBV5-6; D is possibly TRBD2 (7 bases). Trimming left V 3 bases short and J 5 bases short, with 14 bases between. The CDR3 runs to 14 residues. CDR1 is SGHDT and CDR2 is YYEEEE in the germline V gene. The CDR3 bases are TGTGCCAGCAGCTCGTCGGGGGGCACGGAGACCCAGTACTTC. This sequence encodes CASSSSGGTETQYF.

The chain is built from TRBV27 and TRBJ1-2; D is ambiguous. Between the trimmed V and J ends, which lost 6 bases and 4 bases, there was a span of 18 bases. Germline V gene lookup returns CDR1 MNHEY and CDR2 SMNVEV (reference sequence). This CDR3 spans 15 amino acids. The CDR3 sequence is CASSYNSQARYGYTF. Written as DNA, the CDR3 is TGTGCCAGCAGCTATAACTCGCAGGCGCGCTATGGCTACACCTTC.

On this clone: The junction shows a germline mismatch at one end, possibly a read error. The chain joins TRBV7-7 to TRBJ2-5, with D possibly matching TRBD1 (5 bases). Looked up from germline, CDR1 is SSHAT and CDR2 is FNYEAQ (reference sequence). There are 12 residues in the CDR3. CDR3 region: CASSRVYETQYF. Written as DNA, the CDR3 is TGTGCTAGCAGCAGGGTTTACGAGACCCAGTACTTC.